The clone carrying this T cell receptor beta chain was seen many times. What it recognizes is unknown. One junction end disagrees with the germline gene, perhaps due to a read error. The sample comes from a study of early T cells in non-severe SARS-CoV-2 infection. Overall study context: Investigators sequenced bulk RNA drawn from unsorted whole blood, and chains remained unpaired. Study-wide results and limits: The study's VDJdb matching favored anti-spike CD8 responses and missed private and CD4 specificities.

The CDR3 is 13 amino acids. CDR1 SSHAT and CDR2 FNYEAQ come from the germline V gene (reference sequence). Unique molecular identifiers tagged individual cDNA molecules. Via MiXCR, TCRdb re-called the 5' RACE reads, giving one row per CDR3 protein. The sample shows 110,000 or so distinct CDR3 sequences, about 12% of them seen only once. This receptor was taken from an adult who was a healthcare worker with PCR-confirmed SARS-CoV-2 infection or an uninfected control (not recorded which). The gene calls are TRBV7-7 and TRBJ2-7, with D hard to call. Sequenced material: whole blood. The CDR3 DNA sequence: TGTGCTAGCAGCTTAGGACGCTCCTACGAGCAGTACTTC. It translates to CASSLGRSYEQYF.